The 27 T cell receptor beta chains below were found in one sample sequenced in a study of shared clonotypes between healthy human individuals. Only in-frame clones appear in the TCRdb table, and some are missing; sequencing was by immunoSEQ multiplex PCR. The sample holds about 520,000 clones, approximately 95% seen once. Sequences were obtained from naive CD4+ T cells sorted from blood. Subset in this sample: CD45RA+ positively selected. The receptor set was obtained from a woman in her 30s in good health.

The chain is built from TRBV10-3 and TRBJ1-2, with TRBD1 identical over 8 bases. Looked up from germline, CDR1 is ENHRY and CDR2 is SYGVKD. The CDR3 is made up of 13 amino acids. With 10 bases clipped from V and 5 bases from J, the junction kept 9 bases outside the gene matches. CDR3 DNA: TGTGCCACTAACAGGGGGACCTTTTATGGCTACACCTTC. Its protein is CATNRGTFYGYTF.

The chain combines TRBV28 with TRBJ2-7, with 14 positions matching TRBD2. This CDR3 contains 16 residues. J was trimmed by 2 bases and V by 5 bases; bases with no gene match: 5. CDR1 is MDHEN and CDR2 is SYDVKM in the germline V gene. The CDR3 nucleotides read TGTGCCAGCAGTCCAGGGACTAGCGGGGGAACCTACGAGCAGTACTTC. Its protein is CASSPGTSGGTYEQYF.

This chain uses TRBV5-1 with TRBJ2-1; TRBD2 might be the D (5 bases). Germline V lookup: CDR1 SGHRS, CDR2 YFSETQ. The length of the CDR3 is 16 residues. V was trimmed by 0 bases and J by 3 bases, leaving 13 bases between them. The CDR3 DNA is TGCGCCAGCAGCTTGGCCATTGTTAGCGTCTACAATGAGCAGTTCTTC. Translated, it gives CASSLAIVSVYNEQFF.

The rearrangement links TRBV27 to TRBJ2-1; TRBD2 matches 12 bases. This CDR3 region has 15 residues. The J segment lost 8 bases and the V segment lost 3 bases, leaving 5 bases of the junction unmatched. The germline V gene encodes CDR1 MNHEY and CDR2 SMNVEV (reference sequence). CDR3 DNA: TGTGCCAGCAGTTTGGCTAGCGGGAGGGCGCATGAGCAGTTCTTC. Amino acids: CASSLASGRAHEQFF.

V is TRBV14 and J is TRBJ2-4, with 9 bases matching TRBD1. V lost 5 bases, J lost 6 bases, and 5 bases stayed unmatched. The germline V gene has CDR1 SGHDN and CDR2 FVKESK. This CDR3 comprises 14 residues. CDR3 DNA: TGTGCCAGCAGCAACCGGGACAGGGTAAACATTCAGTACTTC. Translated: CASSNRDRVNIQYF.

This sequence joins TRBV2 and TRBJ2-7, with 8 bases aligning to TRBD2. Looked up from germline, CDR1 is SNHLY and CDR2 is FYNNEI. The junction had 8 bases not matched to a gene; V was cut back by 4 bases and J by 0 bases. CDR3 length equals 16 residues. The CDR3 DNA follows: TGTGCCAGCAGTGGAGGGCTAGCGGGCGACTCCTACGAGCAGTACTTC. Protein sequence: CASSGGLAGDSYEQYF.

The chain couples TRBV30 to TRBJ1-1; no definite D call. Germline loops: CDR1 GTSNPN, CDR2 SVGIG (reference sequence). Trimming stripped 5 bases from V and 1 base from J, with 8 bases between. The CDR3 has 12 residues. Written as DNA, the CDR3 is TGTGCCTGGGCAAGAAGGAACACTGAAGCTTTCTTT. Protein sequence: CAWARRNTEAFF.

The V and J genes are TRBV27 and TRBJ2-1; 12 nucleotides line up with TRBD2. V was pared by 10 bases and J by 2 bases, with 12 bases of the junction left unmatched. In germline, CDR1 is MNHEY, CDR2 SMNVEV (reference sequence). The CDR3 length is 17 residues. The CDR3 region has the DNA TGTGCCACACAGTTTTCCCTAGCGGGAGGGCCCTACAATGAGCAGTTCTTC. Translation: CATQFSLAGGPYNEQFF.

In this sample, this clone turned up once. The rearrangement uses TRBV4-1 and TRBJ2-3; D is perhaps TRBD1 or TRBD2 (5 bases each). V lost 4 bases to trimming and J lost 0 bases, with 17 bases between them. The CDR3 extends over 17 amino acids. The V gene's germline CDR1 is MGHRA and CDR2 YSYEKL. CDR3 DNA: TGCGCCAGCAGCCGGACTCTAGGGGTTAGAAGCACAGATACGCAGTATTTT. Its protein is CASSRTLGVRSTDTQYF.

CDR3 bases: TGTGCCAGTAGTATAGATTTGCCCCCAGGGTACAATGAGCAGTTCTTC. This codes for CASSIDLPPGYNEQFF. The chain links TRBV19 to TRBJ2-1; weak D call: TRBD1 (5 bases). Germline-derived CDR1 and CDR2 are LNHDA and SQIVND (reference sequence). The CDR3 is 16 residues long. V was trimmed by 0 bases and J by 4 bases, leaving 13 bases between them.

This chain uses TRBV7-3 with TRBJ2-1, with 16 bases lining up with TRBD2. CDR3 length: 17 residues. The V segment lost 2 bases and the J segment 8 bases; nucleotides outside the gene matches: 6. CDR1 and CDR2 (germline): SGHTA, FQGTGA. The CDR3 loop reads CASSLLTGTSGRDEQFF. For the CDR3, the DNA is TGTGCCAGCAGCTTATTAACCGGGACTAGCGGGAGGGATGAGCAGTTCTTC.

The chain couples TRBV5-1 to TRBJ2-5, with D possibly matching TRBD1 (5 bases). Germline assignment: CDR1 SGHRS and CDR2 YFSETQ. Trimming left V 2 bases short and J 1 base short, with 6 bases between. The CDR3 has 13 amino acids. The CDR3 loop reads CASSLRGQETQYF. The CDR3 nucleotides read TGCGCCAGCAGCTTAAGGGGCCAAGAGACCCAGTACTTC.

V is TRBV27 and J is TRBJ1-2, with 7 bases aligning to TRBD1. V shed 5 bases, J shed 5 bases, and the junction held 8 bases outside the gene matches. The CDR3 sequence is 14 residues long. Germline loops: CDR1 MNHEY, CDR2 SMNVEV (reference sequence). The CDR3 DNA follows: TGTGCCAGCAGTCCCCGGGACAGCTCATATGGCTACACCTTC. Residues: CASSPRDSSYGYTF.

The rearrangement joins TRBV7-9 to TRBJ2-1; TRBD2 matches at 11 bases. The junction had 7 bases not matched to a gene; V was cut back by 5 bases and J by 7 bases. Looked up from germline, CDR1 is SEHNR and CDR2 is FQNEAQ (reference sequence). The CDR3 is 15 residues long. CDR3 sequence reads: CASSVISGRANEQFF. DNA for the CDR3: TGTGCCAGCAGCGTGATTAGCGGGAGGGCGAATGAGCAGTTCTTC. The full variable domain, its missing parts supplied by reference TRBV7-9 and TRBJ2-1, is DTGVSQNPRHKITKRGQNVTFRCDPISEHNRLYWYRQTLGQGPEFLTYFQNEAQLEKSRLLSDRFSAERPKGSFSTLEIQRTEQGDSAMYLCASSVISGRANEQFFGPGTRLTVL.

The chain uses TRBV5-6 and TRBJ2-7; D might be TRBD1 (6 bases). Germline values: CDR1 SGHDT, CDR2 YYEEEE. Deletions cut 2 bases from V and 0 bases from J, with 12 bases between. The CDR3 is 15 residues long. The CDR3 region has the DNA TGTGCCAGCAGCTTACTTCAGGGGACCTCCTACGAGCAGTACTTC. As protein: CASSLLQGTSYEQYF.

The chain links TRBV15 to TRBJ2-1; D uncertain. V lost 0 bases to trimming and J lost 8 bases, with 5 bases between them. Germline CDR1 is LNHNV and CDR2 is YYDKDF (reference sequence). The CDR3 contains 12 residues. This CDR3 reads CATSRDSYEQFF. CDR3 DNA sequence: TGTGCCACCAGCAGAGACTCTTATGAGCAGTTCTTC.

The rearrangement joins TRBV2 to TRBJ1-3; no definite D call. The CDR3 runs to 14 residues. V dropped 0 bases and J dropped 2 bases, with 5 bases sitting between them. Looked up from germline, CDR1 is SNHLY and CDR2 is FYNNEI. In DNA form, the CDR3 reads TGTGCCAGCAGTGAAGCTCAGACTGGAAACACCATATATTTT. Translated: CASSEAQTGNTIYF.

About this clone itself: Other DNA sequences within the sample encode an identical CDR3. The rearrangement joins TRBV27 to TRBJ2-3; D remains ambiguous. This CDR3 has 11 residues. Germline V CDR1 and CDR2: MNHEY, SMNVEV (reference sequence). The V end lost 2 bases, the J end lost 5 bases, and 2 bases lay between the germline ends. CDR3 protein: CASSLRDTQYF. For the CDR3, the DNA is TGTGCCAGCAGTTTACGAGATACGCAGTATTTT.

The genes are TRBV28 and TRBJ2-1, with D tentatively TRBD1 (5 bases). The CDR3 spans 16 residues. Germline lookup yields CDR1 MDHEN and CDR2 SYDVKM. V lost 3 bases and J lost 6, with 18 bases in between. CDR3 residues: CASSLPGADWGNEQFF. The CDR3 nucleotides read TGTGCCAGCAGTTTGCCTGGGGCGGATTGGGGCAATGAGCAGTTCTTC.

This clone was observed a single time. J is TRBJ2-2 and V is TRBV6-6; perhaps TRBD2 as D (5 bases). V was trimmed by 7 bases and J by 1 base, leaving 13 bases between them. This CDR3 spans 15 amino acids. The V gene's germline CDR1 is MNHNY and CDR2 SVGAGI (reference sequence). The DNA for the CDR3 is TGTGCCAGCACCCCCACCCGGGAGAACACCGGGGAGCTGTTTTTT. As protein: CASTPTRENTGELFF.

J is TRBJ2-6 and V is TRBV28; tentatively, D is TRBD1 (6 bases). This CDR3 has 15 amino acids. Trimming stripped 6 bases from V and 0 bases from J, with 9 bases between. Germline V gene data show CDR1 as MDHEN and CDR2 as SYDVKM. CDR3 DNA sequence: TGTGCCAGCAGCCTGGACAGCTCTGGGGCCAACGTCCTGACTTTC. Protein product: CASSLDSSGANVLTF.

V usage is TRBV7-9 and J usage is TRBJ2-2; the D call may be TRBD1 or TRBD2 (5 bases each). V was pared by 1 base and J by 0 bases, with 9 bases between. Per the germline V gene, CDR1 is SEHNR and CDR2 is FQNEAQ (reference sequence). The CDR3 is 16 residues long. CDR3 region: CASSLGGTTNTGELFF. The CDR3 DNA sequence: TGTGCCAGCAGCTTAGGTGGGACCACGAACACCGGGGAGCTGTTTTTT.

This sequence joins TRBV5-1 and TRBJ1-4; 7 nucleotides align to TRBD1. Germline loops: CDR1 SGHRS, CDR2 YFSETQ. This CDR3 contains 17 residues. V dropped 2 bases and J dropped 4; count of bases not matched to a gene: 11. The CDR3 here is CASSFGQAPGNNEKLFF. The CDR3 nucleotides are TGCGCCAGCAGCTTCGGACAGGCCCCCGGGAATAATGAAAAACTGTTTTTT.

This clone was counted between two and nine times. The genes are TRBV7-9 and TRBJ2-3; possibly TRBD1 for D (5 bases). The CDR3 runs 15 residues. The germline CDR1 and CDR2 sequences are SEHNR and FQNEAQ (reference sequence). V was shortened by 6 bases and J by 1 base, with 14 bases between the two germline ends. The CDR3 region is CASRRRGSGTDTQYF. CDR3 in DNA: TGTGCCAGCAGAAGAAGGGGTTCGGGCACAGATACGCAGTATTTT.

The V and J genes are TRBV29-1 and TRBJ2-3, with TRBD2 matching over 7 bases. Germline V gene data show CDR1 as SQVTM and CDR2 as ANQGSEA. There are 12 residues in the CDR3. The V gene end was trimmed by 4 bases and the J gene end by 4 bases; junction bases not matched to a gene: 2. This chain's CDR3 is CSVVREADTQYF. The CDR3 DNA follows: TGCAGCGTTGTACGGGAGGCAGATACGCAGTATTTT.

The chain couples TRBV5-1 to TRBJ2-5; D perhaps matches TRBD2 (5 bases). The germline V gene has CDR1 SGHRS and CDR2 YFSETQ. Trimming stripped 1 base from V and 0 bases from J, with 10 bases between. CDR3 length: 15 amino acids. The CDR3 reads CASSLPSTDQETQYF. The CDR3 region has the DNA TGCGCCAGCAGCTTGCCTAGCACGGACCAAGAGACCCAGTACTTC.

A word on this clone: One end of the junction fails to match germline, which may point to a read error. This chain links TRBV27 with TRBJ1-2; D is unresolved. The CDR3 has 9 amino acids. The germline CDR1 and CDR2 sequences are MNHEY and SMNVEV (reference sequence). The CDR3 region is CASTALVPF. For the CDR3, the DNA is TGTGCCAGCACAGCACTGGTACCCTTC.